The 18 T cell receptor beta chains given below trace back to one sample, sequenced in a study of metastatic and nonmetastatic thyroid tumors. Patients underwent thyroid surgery, and none had received any treatment before it. MiXCR was used by TCRdb to re-call the PCR reads. The top ten hold roughly 20% of the sample, which has roughly 2,500 clones, roughly a quarter seen once. Sequencing was performed on adjacent normal tissue. These receptors all stem from a male donor with papillary thyroid cancer or a benign thyroid nodule (not recorded which). Some clones in this sample may be carry-over from other donors' samples.

This clone was recorded a few times. The chain employs TRBV27 and TRBJ1-2; TRBD1 might be the D (5 bases). Trimming removed 0 bases at V and 4 bases at J, with 6 bases between. This CDR3 region has 13 residues. The germline gives CDR1 MNHEY, CDR2 SMNVEV (reference sequence). CDR3 region: CASSLSGTYGYTF. CDR3 DNA: TGTGCCAGCAGTTTATCTGGGACCTATGGCTACACCTTC.

The rearrangement joins TRBV6-2 or TRBV6-3 to TRBJ1-5; possibly TRBD1 for D (6 bases). The germline gives CDR1 MNHEY, CDR2 SVGEGT. The CDR3 spans 19 residues. V was cut by 6 bases and J by 0 bases, with 24 bases left in between. CDR3 amino acids: CASRVPARLQGNSNQPQHF. The DNA for the CDR3 is TGTGCCAGCAGGGTTCCCGCCCGTCTACAGGGAAATAGCAATCAGCCCCAGCATTTT.

This clone was seen more than once but under ten times. The rearrangement joins TRBV6-1 to TRBJ1-1; D gene unclear. Trimming shortened V by 7 bases and J by 2 bases, and 14 bases separated the two germline ends. The CDR3 is made up of 14 amino acids. Per germline, CDR1 MNHNS and CDR2 SASEGT. This CDR3 is CASMMDRPNTEAFF. CDR3 sequence (DNA): TGTGCCAGCATGATGGACCGCCCAAACACTGAAGCTTTCTTT.

This clone was recorded at least ten times. V is TRBV5-8 and J is TRBJ1-5; 11 bases are shared with TRBD1. Germline V lookup: CDR1 SGHTS, CDR2 YDEGEE. The junction had 7 bases not matched to a gene; V was cut back by 3 bases and J by 5 bases. CDR3 length equals 16 residues. The CDR3 region has the DNA TGTGCCAGCAGCTCCGGGACAGGGGGGCCCGATCAGCCCCAGCATTTT. This sequence encodes CASSSGTGGPDQPQHF. The full variable domain, with the rest looked up from reference TRBV5-8 and TRBJ1-5, is EAGVTQSPTHLIKTRGQQATLRCSPISGHTSVYWYQQALGLGLQFLLWYDEGEERNRGNFPPRFSGRQFPNYSSELNVNALELEDSALYLCASSSGTGGPDQPQHFGDGTRLSIL.

This chain's CDR3 is CASRAGQGLFDEQFF. The DNA of the CDR3 is TGTGCCAGCAGGGCCGGCCAGGGGTTATTTGATGAGCAGTTCTTC. The rearrangement joins TRBV12-3 or TRBV12-4 to TRBJ2-1, with TRBD1 as a possible D gene (6 bases). Deletions cut 6 bases from V and 8 bases from J, with 20 bases between. This CDR3 spans 15 amino acids.

This clone was seen many times. This may stem from a read error, because a much larger clone lies one nucleotide away. The chain employs TRBV4-2 and TRBJ2-1; TRBD1 agrees at 8 bases. The CDR3 has 15 residues. The germline CDR1 and CDR2 sequences are LGHNA and YNFKEQ. The CDR3 protein is CASNQLVQGAGEQFF. The CDR3 DNA reads TGTGCCAGCAACCAACTCGTCCAGGGGGCAGGGGAGCAGTTCTTC.

This clone was seen a handful of times. V usage is TRBV20-1 and J usage is TRBJ1-6; D may be TRBD1 (6 bases). The CDR3 is made up of 13 amino acids. Germline values: CDR1 DFQATT, CDR2 SNEGSKA (reference sequence). Between the trimmed V and J ends, which lost 5 bases and 4 bases, there was a span of 9 bases. CDR3 sequence (DNA): TGCAGTGCTTACAGGGAGTATAATTCACCCCTCCACTTT. Translation gives CSAYREYNSPLHF.

This clone came up many times. The genes are TRBV5-4 and TRBJ1-2; TRBD1 might be the D (5 bases). V was clipped by 0 bases and J by 3 bases, with 18 bases between them. Germline CDR1 and CDR2: SGHNT and YYREEE (reference sequence). The CDR3 is 17 amino acids. DNA for the CDR3: TGTGCCAGCAGCTTGGGACAGCTATCTAATCCCTACTATGGCTACACCTTC. It codes for CASSLGQLSNPYYGYTF. Combining the CDR3 with reference TRBV5-4 and TRBJ1-2 gives the whole variable domain ETGVTQSPTHLIKTRGQQVTLRCSSQSGHNTVSWYQQALGQGPQFIFQYYREEENGRGNFPPRFSGLQFPNYSSELNVNALELDDSALYLCASSLGQLSNPYYGYTFGSGTRLTVV.

This clone was found a few times. The V and J genes are TRBV12-3 or TRBV12-4 and TRBJ2-3, with D perhaps matching TRBD1 (6 bases). The CDR3 spans 16 residues. V lost 6 bases, J lost 2 bases, and 18 bases lay in between. The CDR3 coding sequence is TGTGCCAGCAGAGGGCCGGGACACCCTATCACAGATACGCAGTATTTT. It yields the protein CASRGPGHPITDTQYF.

This clone is labeled medium-sized (0.01 to 0.1%). J is TRBJ2-3 and V is TRBV20-1; 10 bases line up with TRBD2. Germline CDR1 DFQATT, CDR2 SNEGSKA (reference sequence). V lost 6 bases to trimming and J lost 4 bases; unmatched junction nucleotides: 10. This CDR3 region has 15 residues. The CDR3 protein is CSAPTLAGGPDTQYF. CDR3 in DNA: TGCAGTGCCCCTACGTTAGCGGGAGGCCCAGATACGCAGTATTTT.

J is TRBJ1-1 and V is TRBV20-1, with D possibly being TRBD1 (5 bases). Germline CDR1 DFQATT, CDR2 SNEGSKA (reference sequence). The germline V and J ends were trimmed by 5 bases and 13 bases, with 26 bases remaining between them. CDR3 length: 14 residues. The CDR3 reads CSAGSAGGGVSLFF. The CDR3 nucleotides read TGCAGTGCTGGGTCTGCCGGGGGAGGAGTGAGCCTTTTCTTT.

This clone showed up just a few times. The V and J genes are TRBV6-2 or TRBV6-3 and TRBJ1-4; D is possibly TRBD1 (6 bases). This CDR3 region has 17 residues. Germline V gene lookup returns CDR1 MNHEY and CDR2 SVGEGT. Trimming took 2 bases from V and 7 from J, leaving 20 bases between them. CDR3 sequence reads: CASSYRAVGRGGEKLFF. CDR3 nucleotides: TGTGCCAGCAGTTACCGCGCTGTTGGCAGGGGCGGTGAAAAACTGTTTTTT.

The V call is TRBV7-9, the J call TRBJ2-5, with a possible D match to TRBD1 (6 bases). The germline V and J ends were trimmed by 3 bases and 9 bases, with 14 bases remaining between them. The CDR3 sequence is 13 residues long. CDR1 SEHNR and CDR2 FQNEAQ come from the germline V gene (reference sequence). The CDR3 region is CASSFQQGTAQYF. CDR3 DNA sequence: TGTGCCAGCAGCTTCCAACAGGGTACGGCCCAGTACTTC.

The chain links TRBV5-4 to TRBJ2-5; possible D gene TRBD2, 5 bases. V was shortened by 4 bases and J by 4 bases, with 14 bases between the two germline ends. CDR1 and CDR2 (germline): SGHNT, YYREEE (reference sequence). The CDR3 extends over 14 amino acids. CDR3 sequence reads: CASSPLPRAETQYF. In nucleotides, the CDR3 is TGTGCCAGCAGCCCCTTGCCGAGGGCAGAGACCCAGTACTTC.

This sequence joins TRBV12-3 or TRBV12-4 and TRBJ1-3, with D perhaps matching TRBD1 (5 bases). This CDR3 spans 15 amino acids. The V and J ends lost 3 bases and 0 bases respectively, with 9 bases between them. The CDR3 nucleotides read TGTGCCAGCAGTTTCTGGGGGAACTCTGGAAACACCATATATTTT. This codes for CASSFWGNSGNTIYF.

V usage is TRBV20-1 and J usage is TRBJ2-1; D call uncertain. V gave up 4 bases and J gave up 0 bases, with 16 bases separating them. This CDR3 is 16 amino acids long. Per the germline V gene, CDR1 is DFQATT and CDR2 is SNEGSKA (reference sequence). The CDR3 here is CSATRPWKSSYNEQFF. DNA for the CDR3: TGCAGTGCTACAAGGCCGTGGAAGAGCTCCTACAATGAGCAGTTCTTC.

Judged by abundance, this clone is large. The chain joins TRBV27 to TRBJ2-1; possibly TRBD1 for D (6 bases). Deletions cut 2 bases from V and 9 bases from J, with 17 bases between. Germline V gene data show CDR1 as MNHEY and CDR2 as SMNVEV (reference sequence). The CDR3 totals 15 residues. The CDR3 reads CASSLQGPGLAEQFF. In DNA form, the CDR3 reads TGTGCCAGCAGTTTACAGGGGCCTGGGTTGGCTGAGCAGTTCTTC.

V gene TRBV7-8 combines with J gene TRBJ2-1; D perhaps matches TRBD2 (6 bases). Trimming left V 5 bases short and J 5 bases short, with 16 bases between. This CDR3 is 15 amino acids long. Germline V lookup: CDR1 SGHVS, CDR2 FQNEAQ. The CDR3 DNA reads as TGTGCCAGCAGCCTGGGGGGAGCGTACGACAATGAGCAGTTCTTC. Residues: CASSLGGAYDNEQFF.